This entry is about one T cell receptor beta chain. The sample comes from a study of blood T cell repertoires in COVID-19. The CDR3 extends over 14 amino acids. The trim removed 0 bases at V and 9 bases at J, leaving 5 bases unmatched. Germline V gene data show CDR1 as SGHRS and CDR2 as YFSETQ. Sequencing was performed with immunoSEQ multiplex PCR; in TCRdb, only in-frame clones are kept and a portion is missing. The table includes some 130,000 clones, about 80% detected once. The TCR originated in a human donor in a cohort sampled during active COVID-19. Sequences were obtained from peripheral blood. The rearrangement joins TRBV5-1 to TRBJ2-1; TRBD2 matches 8 bases. CDR3 in DNA: TGCGCCAGCAGCTTGGAAGGGACTAGGGGTGAGCAGTTCTTC. Protein sequence: CASSLEGTRGEQFF.